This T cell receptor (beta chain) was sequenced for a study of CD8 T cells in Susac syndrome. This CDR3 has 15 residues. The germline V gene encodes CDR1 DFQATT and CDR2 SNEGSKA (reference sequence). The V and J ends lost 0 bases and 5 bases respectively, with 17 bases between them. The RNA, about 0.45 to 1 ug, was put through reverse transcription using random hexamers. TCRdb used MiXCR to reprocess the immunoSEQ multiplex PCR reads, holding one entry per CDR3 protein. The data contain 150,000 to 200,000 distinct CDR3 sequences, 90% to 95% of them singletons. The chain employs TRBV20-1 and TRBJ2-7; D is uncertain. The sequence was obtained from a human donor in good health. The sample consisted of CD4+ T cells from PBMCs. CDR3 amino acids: CSARDQGLQEDEQYF. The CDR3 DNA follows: TGCAGTGCTAGAGATCAAGGCTTACAAGAGGACGAGCAGTACTTC.